This record covers a single T cell receptor (beta chain). Its antigen is unknown. The data were obtained in a study of cytomegalovirus exposure and HLA in healthy donors. Findings of the study overall: Under in vitro conditions, a few CMV-associated chains were confirmed as specific for CMV antigens. Indistinguishability led to the exclusion of some V segments, TRBV6-2 and TRBV6-3 included. In a later analysis, at a false discovery rate of 0.05, 17,000 or so TCR beta sequences matched HLA alleles.

PCR involved 60 Vbeta and 13 Jbeta primers. Here immunoSEQ multiplex PCR was the method, and the copy in TCRdb shows in-frame clones only, minus some. Of 80,000 or so clones listed, around three quarters are singletons. The length of the CDR3 is 17 residues. Looked up from germline, CDR1 is KGHSH and CDR2 is LQKENI. V lost 3 bases and J lost 7, with 22 bases in between. The sample was PBMCs. This rearrangement joins TRBV18 to TRBJ2-1; TRBD1 is a possible D gene (5 bases). This sequence was found in a man aged 35 to 55 in good health and CMV-seronegative. The CDR3 bases are TGTGCCAGCTCACCGTTAATCTTGGCAGGGTTGAGAAATGAGCAGTTCTTC. Protein product: CASSPLILAGLRNEQFF.